A selection of T cell receptor beta chains follows, all from one sample in a study of cytomegalovirus exposure and HLA in healthy donors. Using immunoSEQ multiplex PCR, the repertoire was profiled, and TCRdb retains in-frame clones only, with some absent. Of hundreds of thousands of clones detected, roughly 90% appear once; the ten largest clones hold roughly 0.75%. Sequencing was performed on PBMCs. The receptors here all came from a woman younger than 35 in good health and CMV-seronegative. The CDR3 runs from the conserved cysteine through the conserved F or W. D genes are given only for firm matches. The size entry is marked missing in some rows and otherwise reads once, few, many or a size class.

DNA: TGTGCCAGCAGTTACGGGACTAGCGGGAGGAATGAGCAGTTCTTC
CDR3: CASSYGTSGRNEQFF
size: .
V: TRBV6-5
D: TRBD2
J: TRBJ2-1

DNA: TGTGCCAGTGGGGGGGACTTCTACGAGCAGTACTTC
CDR3: CASGGDFYEQYF
size: .
V: TRBV19
D: TRBD2
J: TRBJ2-7

DNA: TGTGCCAGCAGCTTAGCAAGCGGGAGCTCCTACAATGAGCAGTTCTTC
CDR3: CASSLASGSSYNEQFF
size: .
V: TRBV7-8
D: TRBD2
J: TRBJ2-1

DNA: TGTGCCAGCAGCTGGACCTGGACGGCAGGGGCCTACAATGAGCAGTTCTTC
CDR3: CASSWTWTAGAYNEQFF
size: .
V: TRBV11-2
D: .
J: TRBJ2-1

DNA: TGCGCCAGCAGCCAGAACTCCCCTCCGGGATTCGCGGGTGAGCAGTTCTTC
CDR3: CASSQNSPPGFAGEQFF
size: .
V: TRBV4-1
D: .
J: TRBJ2-1

DNA: TGTGCCAGCAGTTACCGGGACTCAGTCTACGAGCAGTACTTC
CDR3: CASSYRDSVYEQYF
size: once
V: TRBV6-5
D: .
J: TRBJ2-7

DNA: TGCGCCAGCAGCTTGGATCCGGGAACGACTGGAAACACCATATATTTT
CDR3: CASSLDPGTTGNTIYF
size: .
V: TRBV5-1
D: .
J: TRBJ1-3

DNA: TGTGCCAGCAGTCTCTCTGGGGAGCTGTTTTTT
CDR3: CASSLSGELFF
size: few
V: TRBV28
D: .
J: TRBJ2-2

DNA: TGCGCCAGCAGCCAAGATCGTGGGAGCTCCTATAATTCACCCCTCCACTTT
CDR3: CASSQDRGSSYNSPLHF
size: .
V: TRBV4-1
D: .
J: TRBJ1-6

DNA: TGTGCCAGCAGCTTCGGGGGGGACCTAGGCTACACCTTC
CDR3: CASSFGGDLGYTF
size: .
V: TRBV5-4
D: .
J: TRBJ1-2

DNA: TGCGCCAGCAGCTTGGTCGGAGGCTCGAGCATCTACGAGCAGTACTTC
CDR3: CASSLVGGSSIYEQYF
size: .
V: TRBV5-1
D: .
J: TRBJ2-7

DNA: TGTGCCAGCAGGGGAACAGGCTCTTACGAGCAGTACTTC
CDR3: CASRGTGSYEQYF
size: once
V: TRBV27
D: .
J: TRBJ2-7

DNA: TGCGCCAGCAGCTTGGAGGGTAGCGGGGGACTTGGGGCTGGGGCCAACGTCCTGACTTTC
CDR3: CASSLEGSGGLGAGANVLTF
size: .
V: TRBV5-1
D: TRBD2
J: TRBJ2-6

DNA: TGTGCCAGCTCCTTGGGGAATACAGGGATCTACGAGCAGTACTTC
CDR3: CASSLGNTGIYEQYF
size: .
V: TRBV27
D: .
J: TRBJ2-7

DNA: TGTGCCAGCAGTCCTTCAGGACTAGCGGGAGGGTCCTACGAGCAGTACTTC
CDR3: CASSPSGLAGGSYEQYF
size: .
V: TRBV28
D: TRBD2
J: TRBJ2-7

DNA: TGTGCCAGCAGCGCGGATCCAGGGTCACGCGACGAGCAGTACTTC
CDR3: CASSADPGSRDEQYF
size: .
V: TRBV9
D: .
J: TRBJ2-7

DNA: TGTGCCACCAGCGTCAGAGCGGCTCAAGAGACCCAGTACTTC
CDR3: CATSVRAAQETQYF
size: .
V: TRBV15
D: .
J: TRBJ2-5

DNA: TGTGCCAGCTCCCGCGGGATTTCGCCCGATACGCAGTATTTT
CDR3: CASSRGISPDTQYF
size: .
V: TRBV18
D: .
J: TRBJ2-3

DNA: TGTGCCAGCAGTTCGCGACTAGTTGGGACCCAGTACTTC
CDR3: CASSSRLVGTQYF
size: .
V: TRBV28
D: .
J: TRBJ2-5

DNA: TGCACCAGCAGCCAAGACCCCCTAGCGGGAGCGAATACGCAGTATTTT
CDR3: CTSSQDPLAGANTQYF
size: .
V: TRBV1
D: .
J: TRBJ2-3

DNA: TGTGCCAGCACTAGTCCAACCCAGAATGAAAAACTGTTTTTT
CDR3: CASTSPTQNEKLFF
size: .
V: TRBV2
D: .
J: TRBJ1-4

DNA: TGTGCCAGCAGTAAGACAGGGGGAGGGCCTGGAAACACCATATATTTT
CDR3: CASSKTGGGPGNTIYF
size: .
V: TRBV6-6
D: TRBD1
J: TRBJ1-3

DNA: TGTGCCAGCAGCTCTACATTCAGCGGGGGGCCCTCCTACGAGCAGTACTTC
CDR3: CASSSTFSGGPSYEQYF
size: .
V: TRBV13
D: TRBD2
J: TRBJ2-7

DNA: TGTGCGAGGTACATCCCTAATCAGCCCCAGCATTTT
CDR3: CARYIPNQPQHF
size: few
V: TRBV12-2
D: .
J: TRBJ1-5

DNA: TGTGCCAGCAGCGTAACAGAGAACACTGAAGCTTTCTTT
CDR3: CASSVTENTEAFF
size: .
V: TRBV9
D: .
J: TRBJ1-1

DNA: TGTGCCTGGAGTGTAGGACAGGTCTCTAATGAAAAACTGTTTTTT
CDR3: CAWSVGQVSNEKLFF
size: .
V: TRBV30
D: TRBD1
J: TRBJ1-4

DNA: TGTGCCAGCAGCCAACGACAGGACAGCCGTTTTTTCTATGGCTACACCTTC
CDR3: CASSQRQDSRFFYGYTF
size: once
V: TRBV4-2
D: .
J: TRBJ1-2

DNA: TGTGCCAGTAGTATTCGACTAGCGGGAGGGATTGGTGAGCAGTTCTTC
CDR3: CASSIRLAGGIGEQFF
size: .
V: TRBV19
D: TRBD2
J: TRBJ2-1

DNA: TGTGCCAGCAGTTCCCTCGGGGGGCTAAAAAGCTACACCTTC
CDR3: CASSSLGGLKSYTF
size: .
V: TRBV27
D: .
J: TRBJ1-2

DNA: TGTGCCAGCAGTTTAGGACAGAGCGCTGAAGCTTTCTTT
CDR3: CASSLGQSAEAFF
size: .
V: TRBV27
D: .
J: TRBJ1-1

DNA: TGTGCCAGCTCACCCCCCGACAGGGTCCACGAGCAGTACTTC
CDR3: CASSPPDRVHEQYF
size: .
V: TRBV18
D: TRBD1
J: TRBJ2-7

DNA: TGTGCCAGCAGTTTTGCAGCGGGAGGGCCTTGGGTGCTGTTTTTT
CDR3: CASSFAAGGPWVLFF
size: once
V: TRBV27
D: TRBD2
J: TRBJ2-2

DNA: TGTGCCAGCAGCTCGACAGACAGGGGGAACACTGAAGCTTTCTTT
CDR3: CASSSTDRGNTEAFF
size: .
V: TRBV7-9
D: TRBD1
J: TRBJ1-1

DNA: TGTGCCAGCAGCGTAGAAGGCGGAATCTACAATGAGCAGTTCTTC
CDR3: CASSVEGGIYNEQFF
size: .
V: TRBV9
D: .
J: TRBJ2-1

DNA: TGCGCCAGCAGGGGACAGGGTGTTTTAAATACGCAGTATTTT
CDR3: CASRGQGVLNTQYF
size: .
V: TRBV10-2
D: TRBD1
J: TRBJ2-3

DNA: TGCGCCAGCACCCACCCGTGGACAGACAATGAGCAGTTCTTC
CDR3: CASTHPWTDNEQFF
size: once
V: TRBV4-1
D: .
J: TRBJ2-1

DNA: TGTGCCAGCAGTCTAGGACAGGGTTTCCGCACTGAAGCTTTCTTT
CDR3: CASSLGQGFRTEAFF
size: .
V: TRBV27
D: TRBD1
J: TRBJ1-1

DNA: TGTGCCAGCAGCACCCCATTCGGAGGATCACCCCTCCACTTT
CDR3: CASSTPFGGSPLHF
size: .
V: TRBV5-6
D: .
J: TRBJ1-6

DNA: TGTGCCAGCCGGGACAGGGGCTACGAGCAGTACTTC
CDR3: CASRDRGYEQYF
size: .
V: TRBV28
D: TRBD1
J: TRBJ2-7

DNA: TGTGCCAGCTCACCACGCACAGGGGGCTCGAACACCGGGGAGCTGTTTTTT
CDR3: CASSPRTGGSNTGELFF
size: .
V: TRBV18
D: TRBD1
J: TRBJ2-2

DNA: TGCGCCAGCAGCCCAGACCGGGACAGGGGTGACGAGCAGTACTTC
CDR3: CASSPDRDRGDEQYF
size: .
V: TRBV5-1
D: TRBD1
J: TRBJ2-7

DNA: TGTGCCAGCCGACAGGGGGCGGACACCGGGGAGCTGTTTTTT
CDR3: CASRQGADTGELFF
size: .
V: TRBV6-1
D: TRBD1
J: TRBJ2-2

DNA: TGTGCCAGCAGCCAGGGCCTGGGACTCACTGAAGCTTTCTTT
CDR3: CASSQGLGLTEAFF
size: .
V: TRBV4-2
D: .
J: TRBJ1-1

DNA: TGCGCCAGCAGCGCGGGACTAGCGGGGGTTTCGGTCTCAAATGAGCAGTTCTTC
CDR3: CASSAGLAGVSVSNEQFF
size: .
V: TRBV5-1
D: TRBD2
J: TRBJ2-1

DNA: TGTGCCAGCAGTTACTCGCCGGGGGAAGGTACACCCCTCCACTTT
CDR3: CASSYSPGEGTPLHF
size: once
V: TRBV6-5
D: .
J: TRBJ1-6

DNA: TGTGCCAGCAGTCCCACGATGGTAGCGGGAGTAAACTACAATGAGCAGTTCTTC
CDR3: CASSPTMVAGVNYNEQFF
size: once
V: TRBV27
D: TRBD2
J: TRBJ2-1

DNA: TGTGCCAGCAGTGAGGTGGGCGGGGTTGATACGCAGTATTTT
CDR3: CASSEVGGVDTQYF
size: once
V: TRBV6-1
D: .
J: TRBJ2-3

DNA: TGTGCCAGCAGTGGGACCAGGGCTGGCACAGATACGCAGTATTTT
CDR3: CASSGTRAGTDTQYF
size: .
V: TRBV6-1
D: .
J: TRBJ2-3

DNA: TGTGCCACCAGCCAACGGGAGTCTGGGGCCAACGTCCTGACTTTC
CDR3: CATSQRESGANVLTF
size: .
V: TRBV15
D: .
J: TRBJ2-6

DNA: TGTGCCAGCAGCTTCGACAGGGGAACTAACTATGGCTACACCTTC
CDR3: CASSFDRGTNYGYTF
size: .
V: TRBV7-9
D: TRBD1
J: TRBJ1-2

DNA: TGTGCCAGCAGTTTCGACAGAGATGGCTACACCTTC
CDR3: CASSFDRDGYTF
size: .
V: TRBV28
D: .
J: TRBJ1-2

DNA: TGTGCCAGCAGTTTTTCGGGGGGCCCCACTGAAGCTTTCTTT
CDR3: CASSFSGGPTEAFF
size: once
V: TRBV27
D: .
J: TRBJ1-1